One T cell receptor beta chain is described in this entry. Its antigen is unidentified. Germline is not matched at one junction end, which may reflect a read error. The data were taken from a study of T cell responses to AZD1222 COVID-19 vaccine. Study-wide points: Donors in the cohort were predominantly white British and more often female, and clonal diversity was possibly underestimated.

Germline lookup yields CDR1 MNHNS and CDR2 SASEGT. The CDR3 extends over 17 amino acids. Repertoires were generated with immunoSEQ multiplex PCR, while TCRdb's copy carries only in-frame clones and drops some. Here the sample spans over 45,000 clones, 70% to 90% being singletons. The V gene is TRBV6-1, the J gene TRBJ1-1; no firm D call. Sequences were derived from peripheral blood, sampled on day 0 of AZD1222 vaccination. The source is an adult in good health. CDR3 amino acids: CASTEGPGSSMNTEAFF. The CDR3 DNA is TGTGCCAGCACTGAAGGCCCGGGATCATCCATGAACACTGAAGCTTTCTTT.